One sample yielded the 22 T cell receptor beta chains listed below, sequenced in a study of human T cells and chemical hapten exposure. Time point meaning: patch test 1, 2 weeks after DPC sensitization. Treatment indicated: therapeutic diphenylcyclopropenone sensitization with weekly scalp DPC. MiXCR, applied by TCRdb to the RACE reads, yields one record per CDR3 protein. The table includes 75,000 to 100,000 distinct CDR3 sequences, 9.5% to 15% detected once. The sample in question was whole blood, obtained in connection with sensitization to the hapten diphenylcyclopropenone (DPC). These receptors came from a woman aged 40 to 50 with alopecia areata. Some clones in this sample may be carry-over from other donors' samples.

The chain carries TRBV14 and TRBJ2-1; TRBD2 matches 9 bases. The CDR3 is 13 residues long. CDR1 and CDR2 from the germline V gene are SGHDN and FVKESK. The V gene end was trimmed by 1 base and the J gene end by 10 bases; junction bases not matched to a gene: 2. This CDR3 reads CASSQVGLAEQFF. The DNA of the CDR3 is TGTGCCAGCAGCCAAGTGGGACTAGCCGAGCAGTTCTTC.

CDR3 DNA: TGTGCCAGCAGCTCACTAGCGGGGGAAGAGACCCAGTACTTC. It specifies CASSSLAGEETQYF. This chain joins TRBV5-4 and TRBJ2-5; 11 bases fit TRBD2. Unmatched junction bases numbered 1, after V lost 3 bases and J lost 3 bases. The length of the CDR3 is 14 residues. The germline V gene encodes CDR1 SGHNT and CDR2 YYREEE (reference sequence).

This clonotype was observed at least ten times. J is TRBJ1-4 and V is TRBV5-1; D unclear. Germline V gene sequence: CDR1 SGHRS, CDR2 YFSETQ. The length of the CDR3 is 13 residues. Trimming shortened V by 4 bases and J by 6 bases, and 10 bases separated the two germline ends. The CDR3 is CASSPGMDEKLFF. In DNA, the CDR3 is TGCGCCAGCAGCCCCGGGATGGATGAAAAACTGTTTTTT.

The rearrangement links TRBV10-3 to TRBJ1-2; no clear D gene. Germline V CDR1 and CDR2: ENHRY, SYGVKD. This CDR3 contains 16 residues. Trimming pared 6 bases from V and 1 base from J, leaving 18 bases between. The CDR3 spells CAISLHASQSNYGYTF. CDR3 coding DNA: TGTGCCATCAGCCTACACGCCAGTCAAAGTAACTATGGCTACACCTTC.

This clonotype was picked up a small number of times. The rearrangement uses TRBV11-3 and TRBJ2-1, with D perhaps matching TRBD2 (6 bases). This CDR3 has 15 residues. Deletions cut 1 base from V and 4 bases from J, with 11 bases between. CDR1 and CDR2 from the germline V gene are SGHNT and YENEEA. CDR3 protein: CASSLGSGRYNEQFF. CDR3 nucleotides: TGTGCCAGCAGCTTAGGAAGCGGGCGTTACAATGAGCAGTTCTTC. The complete variable domain, with remaining parts taken from reference TRBV11-3 and TRBJ2-1, reads EAGVVQSPRYKIIEKKQPVAFWCNPISGHNTLYWYLQNLGQGPELLIRYENEEAVDDSQLPKDRFSAERLKGVDSTLKIQPAELGDSAVYLCASSLGSGRYNEQFFGPGTRLTVL.

J is TRBJ1-5 and V is TRBV5-1; D uncertain. Germline CDR1 SGHRS, CDR2 YFSETQ. The length of the CDR3 is 15 residues. V lost 4 bases and J lost 0, with 11 bases in between. CDR3 sequence: CASSPAGYSNQPQHF. The CDR3 region has the DNA TGCGCCAGCAGCCCCGCAGGATATAGCAATCAGCCCCAGCATTTT. The whole variable domain, remainder taken from reference TRBV5-1 and TRBJ1-5, is KAGVTQTPRYLIKTRGQQVTLSCSPISGHRSVSWYQQTPGQGLQFLFEYFSETQRNKGNFPGRFSGRQFSNSRSEMNVSTLELGDSALYLCASSPAGYSNQPQHFGDGTRLSIL.

This clonotype was detected a few times. This sequence joins TRBV4-2 and TRBJ2-7; a possible D gene is TRBD1 (5 bases). V lost 1 base and J 4 bases, leaving 11 bases between the germline ends. CDR3 size: 14 residues. CDR1 is LGHNA, CDR2 YNFKEQ, per germline. The CDR3 nucleotides read TGTGCCAGCAGCCAAGTTGGGGCCGGGTACGAGCAGTACTTC. This sequence encodes CASSQVGAGYEQYF.

This clonotype came up a few times. The CDR3 DNA reads as TGTGCCAGCAGTTTACCTGGGGATACGCAGTATTTT. It yields the protein CASSLPGDTQYF. The J gene is TRBJ2-3, the V gene TRBV27; D gene ambiguous. This CDR3 contains 12 residues. The V and J ends lost 2 bases and 6 bases respectively, with 6 bases between them. Looked up from germline, CDR1 is MNHEY and CDR2 is SMNVEV (reference sequence).

The V gene is TRBV28, the J gene TRBJ2-7, with D possibly matching TRBD1 (5 bases). The CDR3 runs 13 residues. CDR1 and CDR2 from the germline V gene are MDHEN and SYDVKM. V was trimmed by 5 bases and J by 2 bases, leaving 10 bases between them. CDR3 coding DNA: TGTGCCAGCAGTCACGACAGTCCCTACGAGCAGTACTTC. Its translation is CASSHDSPYEQYF.

The CDR3: CATADRFFNEQFF. The CDR3, as DNA: TGTGCCACCGCGGACAGGTTCTTCAATGAGCAGTTCTTC. V is TRBV6-2 or TRBV6-3 and J is TRBJ2-1, with 7 bases lining up with TRBD1. The CDR3 sequence is 13 residues long. Trimming took 10 bases from V and 6 from J; bases not matched to a gene: 9. Germline CDR1 reads MNHEY; CDR2 reads SVGEGT.

A few counts support this clonotype. The chain recombines TRBV2 with TRBJ2-5, with TRBD1 identical over 10 bases. Germline V gene sequence: CDR1 SNHLY, CDR2 FYNNEI. Trimming removed 6 bases from V and 6 bases from J; junction bases left unmatched: 7. CDR3 length: 14 residues. The CDR3 DNA is TGTGCCAGCAGCGCGACAGGGGGCGAAAAGACCCAGTACTTC. Translated, it gives CASSATGGEKTQYF.

The chain links TRBV10-3 to TRBJ2-2; maybe TRBD1 (6 bases). Germline lookup yields CDR1 ENHRY and CDR2 SYGVKD. The CDR3 covers 14 residues. V shed 8 bases and J shed 6 bases, with 16 bases lying between them. CDR3 region: CAIGDTTQSGELFF. The CDR3 DNA sequence: TGTGCCATCGGGGACACTACTCAATCCGGGGAGCTGTTTTTT.

This sequence joins TRBV24-1 and TRBJ2-4, with TRBD1 matching over 11 bases. This CDR3 has 17 amino acids. Trimming at V came to 4 bases and at J to 0 bases, leaving 4 bases not matched to a gene. In germline, CDR1 is KGHDR, CDR2 SFDVKD. In nucleotides, the CDR3 is TGTGCCACCAGTGACTCGGGACAGGGGGTAGCCAAAAACATTCAGTACTTC. This translates into CATSDSGQGVAKNIQYF.

This sequence joins TRBV29-1 and TRBJ1-4; D is unresolved. The germline gives CDR1 SQVTM, CDR2 ANQGSEA. CDR3 length: 15 residues. CDR3 coding DNA: TGCCGCGCAACCGGACCACGCTCAACTAATGAAAAACTGTTTTTT. As protein: CRATGPRSTNEKLFF.

This clonotype was seen ten or more times. The rearrangement links TRBV12-3 or TRBV12-4 to TRBJ1-1, with 8 bases identical to TRBD1. The CDR3 is made up of 14 amino acids. V was clipped by 5 bases and J by 4 bases; unmatched bases: 6. The CDR3 DNA reads TGTGCCAGCAGTATCCTAACAGGGGGCACTGAAGCTTTCTTT. Amino acids: CASSILTGGTEAFF.

This clonotype came up many times. J is TRBJ2-5 and V is TRBV5-6; D could derive from TRBD1 or TRBD2 (6 bases each). Trimming took 3 bases from V and 3 from J, leaving 9 bases between them. From germline, CDR1 is SGHDT and CDR2 YYEEEE. CDR3 length equals 13 residues. The CDR3 DNA reads as TGTGCCAGCAGCTACGGGGGCGAAGAGACCCAGTACTTC. This gives the protein CASSYGGEETQYF.

This clonotype was detected a few times. The chain uses TRBV7-9 and TRBJ2-5; 8 bases are shared with TRBD2. Looked up from germline, CDR1 is SEHNR and CDR2 is FQNEAQ (reference sequence). The CDR3 contains 16 residues. V lost 7 bases and J lost 2; bases outside the gene matches: 12. DNA for the CDR3: TGTGCCAGCACCCTAGGAAGGACTAGCAAACAAGAGACCCAGTACTTC. Translating it yields CASTLGRTSKQETQYF.

This clonotype was seen ten or more times. The chain couples TRBV28 to TRBJ1-5; D may be TRBD1 (6 bases). Germline V CDR1 and CDR2: MDHEN, SYDVKM. The length of the CDR3 is 15 residues. Between the trimmed V and J ends, which lost 2 bases and 6 bases, there was a span of 14 bases. Written as DNA, the CDR3 is TGTGCCAGCAGTTTAACGGGGGCGCGGAGTCAGCCCCAGCATTTT. Protein: CASSLTGARSQPQHF.

This clonotype was observed a few times. This chain joins TRBV20-1 and TRBJ2-6; D is unresolved. V lost 0 bases and J lost 0, with 15 bases in between. CDR1 is DFQATT and CDR2 is SNEGSKA in the germline V gene (reference sequence). CDR3 length: 18 residues. The CDR3 spells CSARDQPRQTSGANVLTF. The CDR3 DNA reads TGCAGTGCTAGAGATCAACCACGGCAAACCTCTGGGGCCAACGTCCTGACTTTC.

CDR3 region: CASSRGGGRVSYEQYF. DNA for the CDR3: TGTGCCAGCTCCCGTGGTGGCGGGAGGGTCTCCTACGAGCAGTACTTC. The chain carries TRBV18 and TRBJ2-7, with TRBD2 identical over 9 bases. Germline lookup yields CDR1 KGHSH and CDR2 LQKENI. The CDR3 spans 16 residues. V gave up 6 bases and J gave up 0 bases; unmatched junction bases: 9.

The table lists this clonotype with a few counts. The rearrangement uses TRBV5-4 and TRBJ2-1; no firm D call. V dropped 4 bases and J dropped 7 bases, with 15 bases sitting between them. Germline CDR1 is SGHNT and CDR2 is YYREEE (reference sequence). The CDR3 runs 14 residues. CDR3: CASSPSFLRNEQFF. DNA for the CDR3: TGTGCCAGCAGCCCGAGTTTTCTAAGAAATGAGCAGTTCTTC.

The chain's CDR3 is CASSWTSGDPLSNEQFF. The CDR3 DNA reads as TGTGCCAGCAGCTGGACTAGCGGGGACCCACTTTCCAATGAGCAGTTCTTC. V usage is TRBV11-2 and J usage is TRBJ2-1, with 12 bases aligning to TRBD2. The CDR3 contains 17 residues. Germline assignment: CDR1 SGHAT and CDR2 FQNNGV. V was pared by 4 bases and J by 6 bases, with 10 bases of the junction left unmatched.